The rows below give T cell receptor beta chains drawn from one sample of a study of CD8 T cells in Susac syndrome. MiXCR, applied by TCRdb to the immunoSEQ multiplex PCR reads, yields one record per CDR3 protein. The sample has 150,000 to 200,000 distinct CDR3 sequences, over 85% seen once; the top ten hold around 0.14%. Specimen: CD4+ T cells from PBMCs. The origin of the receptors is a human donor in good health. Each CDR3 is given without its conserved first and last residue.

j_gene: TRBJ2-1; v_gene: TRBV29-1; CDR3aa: SVLGTPSSYNEQF
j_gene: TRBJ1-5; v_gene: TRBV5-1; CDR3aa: ASSHGDSNQPQH
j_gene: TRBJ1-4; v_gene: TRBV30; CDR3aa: ASRWDYLEKLF
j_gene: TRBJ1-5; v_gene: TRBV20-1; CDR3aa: SANRGNSNQPQH
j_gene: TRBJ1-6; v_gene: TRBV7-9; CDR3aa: ASSLRPPNSPLH
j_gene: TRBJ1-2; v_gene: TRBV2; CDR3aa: ASRRLGLYGYT
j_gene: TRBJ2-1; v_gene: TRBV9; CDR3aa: ASSVGSGNEQF
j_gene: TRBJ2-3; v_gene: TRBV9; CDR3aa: ASSVGQLAGDSDTQY
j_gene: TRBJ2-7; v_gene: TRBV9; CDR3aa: ASSETGSPEQY
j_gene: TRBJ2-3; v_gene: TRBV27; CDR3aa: ASRPSGADTQY
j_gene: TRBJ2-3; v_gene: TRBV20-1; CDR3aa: SAPVRVRTDTQY
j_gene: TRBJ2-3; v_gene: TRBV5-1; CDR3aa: ASSLEDPQDTQY
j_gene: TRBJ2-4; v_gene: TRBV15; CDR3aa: ATSRVTRNIQY
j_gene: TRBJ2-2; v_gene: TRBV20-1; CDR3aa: SARDFTGVTGELF
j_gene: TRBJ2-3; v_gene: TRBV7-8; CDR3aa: ASSKRLAGATDTQY
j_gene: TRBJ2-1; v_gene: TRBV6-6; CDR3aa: ASSYSSGTGGNEQF
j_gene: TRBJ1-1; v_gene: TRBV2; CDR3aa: ASRSTGEWTEAF
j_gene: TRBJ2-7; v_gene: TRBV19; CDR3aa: ASRSSVASSLEQY
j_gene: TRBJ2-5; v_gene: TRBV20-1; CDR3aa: SASGPLAGPQETQY
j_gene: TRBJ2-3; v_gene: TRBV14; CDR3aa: ASSQIQSTDTQY